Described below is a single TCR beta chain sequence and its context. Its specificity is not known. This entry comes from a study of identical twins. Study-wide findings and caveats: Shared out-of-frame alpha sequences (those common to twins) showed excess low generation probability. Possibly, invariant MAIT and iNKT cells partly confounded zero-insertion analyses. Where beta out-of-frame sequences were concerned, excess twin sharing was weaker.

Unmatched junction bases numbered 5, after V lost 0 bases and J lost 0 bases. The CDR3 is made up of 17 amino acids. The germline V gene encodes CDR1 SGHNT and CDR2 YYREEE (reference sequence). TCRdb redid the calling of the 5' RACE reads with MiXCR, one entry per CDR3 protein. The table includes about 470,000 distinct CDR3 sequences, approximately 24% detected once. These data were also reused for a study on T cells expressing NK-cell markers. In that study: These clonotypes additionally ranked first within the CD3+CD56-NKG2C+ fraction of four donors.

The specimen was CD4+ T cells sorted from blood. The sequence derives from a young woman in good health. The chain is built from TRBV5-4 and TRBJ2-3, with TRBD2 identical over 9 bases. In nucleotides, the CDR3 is TGTGCCAGCAGCTTGGGACTAGCGGAATCTAGCACAGATACGCAGTATTTT. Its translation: CASSLGLAESSTDTQYF.